The rows below give T cell receptor beta chains drawn from one sample of a study of cytomegalovirus exposure and HLA in healthy donors. Assay used: immunoSEQ multiplex PCR; TCRdb lists only in-frame clones, some missing. Recorded for this sample: under 200,000 clones. Sequencing was done on a sample of PBMCs. The receptors here all came from a young man in good health and CMV-seronegative. The CDR3 runs from the conserved cysteine through the conserved F or W. The D gene is left open where the match is weak.

TRBD1	TRBV12-5	TRBJ1-2	CASGLVGQGQRRYTF	TGTGCTAGTGGTTTGGTAGGACAGGGCCAACGGCGCTACACCTTC
TRBD2	TRBV7-7	TRBJ2-1	CASSLGLAGIDEQFF	TGTGCCAGCAGCTTAGGGCTAGCGGGAATCGATGAGCAGTTCTTC
NA	TRBV10-1	TRBJ1-1	CARQGLNTEAFF	TGCGCCAGACAGGGACTGAACACTGAAGCTTTCTTT
NA	TRBV2	TRBJ1-2	CASRRTGFGNYGYTF	TGTGCCAGCAGACGAACAGGGTTCGGCAACTATGGCTACACCTTC
TRBD1	TRBV10-3	TRBJ2-7	CAISGQGRPNEQYF	TGTGCCATCAGTGGACAGGGGCGTCCTAACGAGCAGTACTTC
NA	TRBV5-1	TRBJ1-2	CASSWGQGSFGGYTF	TGCGCCAGCAGCTGGGGGCAGGGTTCCTTTGGTGGCTACACCTTC
NA	TRBV28	TRBJ1-2	CASSLQNYGYTF	TGTGCCAGCAGTTTACAGAACTATGGCTACACCTTC
NA	TRBV30	TRBJ2-3	CAWSLQTSGTDTQYF	TGTGCCTGGAGTCTACAAACAAGCGGCACAGATACGCAGTATTTT
NA	TRBV6-1	TRBJ1-4	CASSEGRTVVTNEKLFF	TGTGCCAGCAGTGAAGGAAGGACTGTCGTAACTAATGAAAAACTGTTTTTT
TRBD2	TRBV7-3	TRBJ2-2	CASSLLAGGMNTGELFF	TGTGCCAGCAGCTTGCTAGCGGGAGGGATGAACACCGGGGAGCTGTTTTTT
NA	TRBV29-1	TRBJ2-7	CSVAGEVKQYF	TGCAGCGTTGCCGGTGAGGTAAAGCAGTACTTC
TRBD1	TRBV5-8	TRBJ1-2	CASERTGSNYGYTF	TGTGCCAGCGAGAGGACAGGGTCTAACTATGGCTACACCTTC
NA	TRBV12-2	TRBJ2-7	CASRRDRERLSEQYF	TGTGCAAGTCGCCGAGACAGGGAGCGGCTATCGGAGCAGTACTTC
TRBD2	TRBV5-1	TRBJ2-7	CASRRLAGSYEQYF	TGCGCCAGCAGGAGGCTAGCGGGCTCCTACGAGCAGTACTTC
TRBD1	TRBV19	TRBJ1-2	CASNPDRVGGYTF	TGTGCCAGTAATCCGGACAGGGTCGGTGGCTACACCTTC
TRBD1	TRBV4-2	TRBJ1-2	CASSQTGGSGYGYTF	TGTGCCAGCAGCCAGACAGGGGGCTCAGGCTATGGCTACACCTTC
TRBD1	TRBV25-1	TRBJ1-6	CASRTGDRYNSPLHF	TGTGCCAGCAGGACAGGGGATCGCTATAATTCACCCCTCCACTTT
NA	TRBV2	TRBJ2-3	CASMPGGPGNTQYF	TGTGCCAGCATGCCGGGGGGCCCCGGGAATACGCAGTATTTT
NA	TRBV29-1	TRBJ2-5	CSVGGLGAGETQYF	TGCAGCGTTGGGGGGTTGGGGGCAGGAGAGACCCAGTACTTC
NA	TRBV5-1	TRBJ2-3	CASSTDGSTQYF	TGCGCCAGCAGCACCGACGGGAGTACGCAGTATTTT
NA	TRBV27	TRBJ1-5	CASSLGVGYQPQHF	TGTGCCAGCAGTTTAGGAGTTGGTTATCAGCCCCAGCATTTT
TRBD2	TRBV28	TRBJ2-4	CASRASGSITQYF	TGTGCCAGCAGGGCTAGCGGGAGTATAACTCAGTACTTC
NA	TRBV6-6	TRBJ1-6	CAAGSPLHF	TGTGCCGCGGGTTCACCCCTCCACTTT
TRBD1	TRBV5-4	TRBJ2-5	CASTFGQAQETQYF	TGTGCCAGCACCTTTGGACAGGCTCAAGAGACCCAGTACTTC
NA	TRBV28	TRBJ1-2	CASSIHNPGRGWGYTF	TGTGCCAGCAGCATTCATAACCCAGGGAGGGGTTGGGGCTACACCTTC
NA	TRBV30	TRBJ2-7	CAWSVGGRQQYF	TGTGCCTGGAGTGTCGGAGGTAGGCAGCAGTACTTC
NA	TRBV4-2	TRBJ2-3	CASSQGGEDTQYF	TGTGCCAGCAGCCAAGGGGGAGAGGATACGCAGTATTTT
NA	TRBV25-1	TRBJ1-3	CASSRGGIGNTIYF	TGTGCCAGCAGTCGAGGAGGGATTGGAAACACCATATATTTT
TRBD1	TRBV6-6	TRBJ1-5	CASSYFSLGGDQPQHF	TGTGCCAGCAGTTACTTTTCTTTAGGGGGCGATCAGCCCCAGCATTTT
NA	TRBV5-1	TRBJ1-1	CASSLGTGMNTEAFF	TGCGCCAGCAGCTTGGGCACAGGGATGAACACTGAAGCTTTCTTT
TRBD2	TRBV19	TRBJ2-1	CASSIAGRLAGETYNEQFF	TGTGCCAGTAGTATAGCGGGGAGACTAGCGGGGGAGACCTACAATGAGCAGTTCTTC
TRBD1	TRBV30	TRBJ2-7	CAWSVWGTGSSYEQYF	TGTGCCTGGAGTGTATGGGGGACAGGGAGCTCCTACGAGCAGTACTTC
NA	TRBV19	TRBJ2-7	CASNRAGDLYEQYF	TGTGCCAGTAACCGCGCGGGTGACCTCTACGAGCAGTACTTC
NA	TRBV7-9	TRBJ1-4	CASSLAGHREKLFF	TGTGCCAGCAGCTTAGCTGGACACCGAGAAAAACTGTTTTTT
NA	TRBV11-2	TRBJ1-5	CASSFGLNNQPQHF	TGTGCCAGCAGCTTCGGACTGAACAATCAGCCCCAGCATTTT
NA	TRBV11-3	TRBJ2-4	CASSLDQGNIQYF	TGTGCCAGCAGTCTAGACCAGGGAAACATTCAGTACTTC
NA	TRBV15	TRBJ1-4	CATSRGGATNEKLFF	TGTGCCACCAGCAGAGGAGGAGCAACTAATGAAAAACTGTTTTTT
TRBD1	TRBV11-3	TRBJ2-1	CASSTWTGGRARNEQFF	TGTGCCAGCAGCACTTGGACAGGGGGCAGGGCTCGAAATGAGCAGTTCTTC
NA	TRBV28	TRBJ1-2	CASSFNQGFRGYTF	TGTGCCAGCAGTTTCAACCAGGGGTTTAGAGGCTACACCTTC
TRBD1	TRBV11-3	TRBJ1-2	CASSLGQGARGYTF	TGTGCCAGCAGCTTAGGACAGGGGGCGCGTGGCTACACCTTC
NA	TRBV7-2	TRBJ2-7	CASSPSAVELHEQYF	TGTGCCAGCAGCCCGAGTGCCGTGGAGCTCCACGAGCAGTACTTC
TRBD1	TRBV6-5	TRBJ1-5	CASSSDRGPNQPQHF	TGTGCCAGCAGTTCGGACAGGGGGCCCAATCAGCCCCAGCATTTT
TRBD1	TRBV5-4	TRBJ1-1	CASSLSQGARGTEAFF	TGTGCCAGCAGCTTGTCCCAGGGGGCTCGGGGCACTGAAGCTTTCTTT
TRBD1	TRBV19	TRBJ1-6	CASTVTGVYNSPLHF	TGTGCCAGTACGGTAACAGGGGTTTATAATTCACCCCTCCACTTT
TRBD1	TRBV2	TRBJ2-7	CASSEGWDREFYEQYF	TGTGCCAGCAGTGAAGGGTGGGACAGGGAATTCTACGAGCAGTACTTC
NA	TRBV10-3	TRBJ1-1	CAISEERETEAFF	TGTGCCATCAGTGAAGAAAGGGAGACTGAAGCTTTCTTT
NA	TRBV9	TRBJ1-2	CASSQQGYGGYTF	TGTGCCAGCAGCCAACAGGGTTATGGGGGCTACACCTTC
NA	TRBV5-5	TRBJ1-1	CASSLGAGWDTEAFF	TGTGCCAGCAGCTTGGGGGCAGGGTGGGACACTGAAGCTTTCTTT
NA	TRBV7-8	TRBJ1-1	CASSFPHTYNNEAFF	TGTGCCAGCAGCTTCCCCCATACATACAACAATGAAGCTTTCTTT
TRBD1	TRBV11-2	TRBJ1-2	CASRSYRGKHYGYTF	TGTGCCAGCAGGTCCTACAGGGGGAAGCACTATGGCTACACCTTC
TRBD1	TRBV4-2	TRBJ2-1	CASSLPGTGDNEQFF	TGTGCCAGCAGCCTCCCCGGGACAGGGGACAATGAGCAGTTCTTC
TRBD1	TRBV10-3	TRBJ2-5	CAISVGTGSQETQYF	TGTGCCATCAGTGTCGGGACAGGATCCCAAGAGACCCAGTACTTC
TRBD1	TRBV18	TRBJ2-1	CASSPGTGPNEQFF	TGTGCCAGCTCCCCGGGGACAGGGCCGAATGAGCAGTTCTTC
NA	TRBV19	TRBJ1-5	CASRAQAVSQPQHF	TGTGCCAGTAGAGCCCAGGCAGTCTCTCAGCCCCAGCATTTT
TRBD2	TRBV7-3	TRBJ2-2	CASSLMSLAGGNTGELFF	TGTGCCAGCAGCTTAATGAGTCTAGCGGGAGGTAACACCGGGGAGCTGTTTTTT
TRBD1	TRBV9	TRBJ1-2	CASSGLGQGGGYTF	TGTGCCAGCAGCGGACTTGGACAGGGTGGTGGCTACACCTTC
NA	TRBV19	TRBJ2-1	CASSSPGPQGGNEQFF	TGTGCCAGTAGCTCGCCGGGACCCCAGGGGGGCAATGAGCAGTTCTTC
NA	TRBV20-1	TRBJ2-5	CSATRAETQYF	TGCAGTGCTACGAGGGCAGAGACCCAGTACTTC
TRBD1	TRBV19	TRBJ2-7	CASSVRTGAYDEQYF	TGTGCCAGTAGTGTCCGGACAGGGGCTTACGACGAGCAGTACTTC
TRBD1	TRBV19	TRBJ2-1	CASSILGGAGNEQFF	TGTGCCAGTAGTATCCTAGGGGGCGCTGGAAATGAGCAGTTCTTC